This T cell receptor beta chain emerged from a study of CD8 T cells in ankylosing spondylitis. This clonotype came up a few times. Its antigen is currently unknown. TCRdb fed the 5' RACE reads into MiXCR, producing one record per CDR3 protein. The repertoire holds some 840,000 distinct CDR3 sequences, with 10% to 15% as singletons. The CDR3 contains 15 residues. V lost 5 bases and J lost 1, with 11 bases in between. Germline loops: CDR1 MNHEY, CDR2 SVGAGI. Study-wide findings and caveats: About 8 highly homologous variants made up a TCR beta motif, and this motif appeared characteristic of ankylosing spondylitis blood. Several of the motif variants were reported before in synovial fluid and blood from reactive arthritis.

This clonotype was sampled from a male donor with ankylosing spondylitis. The gene calls are TRBV6-5 and TRBJ2-2; D is perhaps TRBD2 (5 bases). Sequenced material: blood, either unsorted or a sorted T cell fraction (not recorded which). Written as DNA, the CDR3 is TGTGCCAGCAGTACTAGACCTAGGAACACCGGGGAGCTGTTTTTT. Translation: CASSTRPRNTGELFF.